This passage covers 17 T cell receptor beta chains from one sample sequenced in a study of blood T cell repertoires in COVID-19. This table comes from immunoSEQ multiplex PCR, and its TCRdb copy is limited to in-frame clones, with some not included. The table lists tens of thousands of clones, over 70% of them singletons, with about 9.8% in the top ten. Specimen: peripheral blood. These receptors were collected from a human donor in a cohort sampled during active COVID-19.

The rearrangement joins TRBV3-1 (or the pseudogene TRBV3-2) to TRBJ1-2; 7 bases align to TRBD1. With V trimmed by 4 bases and J by 5 bases, 13 bases remained unmatched. The CDR3 loop spans 16 amino acids. CDR1 LGHDT and CDR2 YNNKEL come from the germline V gene (reference sequence). Here the CDR3 DNA reads TGTGCCAGCAGCCGCCCTCTGACAGGGAGGAGGTATGGCTACACCTTC. Its protein product is CASSRPLTGRRYGYTF.

The chain is built from TRBV7-2 and TRBJ1-1; TRBD1 matches 7 bases. Trimming removed 3 bases from V and 5 bases from J; junction bases left unmatched: 6. Germline V CDR1 and CDR2: SGHTA, FQGNSA. The CDR3 extends over 14 amino acids. The DNA for the CDR3 is TGTGCCAGCAGCTTGCACAGGGGCGGGACTGAAGCTTTCTTT. Its translation is CASSLHRGGTEAFF.

The rearrangement links TRBV6-5 to TRBJ2-7, with 8 positions matching TRBD2. Trimming cost V 11 bases and J 4 bases; bases outside gene matches: 10. The length of the CDR3 is 13 residues. The V gene's germline CDR1 is MNHEY and CDR2 SVGAGI. The CDR3 DNA is TGTGCCTCGTGGGAGCGGGGGAAGTACGAGCAGTACTTC. This translates into CASWERGKYEQYF.

This clone has only a few counts. This chain joins TRBV7-2 and TRBJ2-7; D remains unclear. CDR1 and CDR2 (germline): SGHTA, FQGNSA. The V and J ends lost 3 bases and 0 bases respectively, with 9 bases between them. CDR3 length: 14 amino acids. Here the CDR3 reads CASSFYKSSYEQYF. The CDR3 DNA reads as TGTGCCAGCAGCTTTTATAAGAGCTCCTACGAGCAGTACTTC.

The chain uses TRBV2 and TRBJ1-1, with 7 bases lining up with TRBD1. Germline CDR1 and CDR2: SNHLY and FYNNEI. The V and J ends lost 6 bases and 4 bases, in that order; junction bases with no gene match: 8. This CDR3 spans 14 amino acids. CDR3 protein: CASSRLRTGTEAFF. The CDR3 DNA sequence: TGTGCCAGCAGCCGCCTTCGGACAGGCACTGAAGCTTTCTTT.

This sequence joins TRBV3-1 (or the pseudogene TRBV3-2) and TRBJ1-6; 7 bases map to TRBD1. Germline V lookup: CDR1 LGHDT, CDR2 YNNKEL (reference sequence). The V and J ends lost 3 bases and 4 bases, in that order; junction bases with no gene match: 12. This CDR3 has 18 amino acids. The CDR3 coding sequence is TGTGCCAGCAGCCACCTAGGGACAGCCAATTCGTATAATTCACCCCTCCACTTT. It encodes CASSHLGTANSYNSPLHF.

The V gene is TRBV5-1, the J gene TRBJ1-2; D unclear. Trimming left V 3 bases short and J 4 bases short, with 13 bases between. CDR3 length: 14 residues. Germline CDR1 reads SGHRS; CDR2 reads YFSETQ. The CDR3: CASSSNPGGYGYTF. The CDR3 region has the DNA TGCGCCAGCAGCTCAAATCCAGGTGGCTATGGCTACACCTTC.

The chain links TRBV30 to TRBJ1-1; D remains ambiguous. Deletions cut 5 bases from V and 4 bases from J, with 14 bases between. The CDR3 is 13 residues long. Germline-derived CDR1 and CDR2 are GTSNPN and SVGIG (reference sequence). CDR3 residues: CAWSLGEGTEAFF. CDR3 nucleotides: TGTGCCTGGTCCCTAGGTGAGGGCACTGAAGCTTTCTTT.

This chain joins TRBV11-1 and TRBJ2-7; TRBD1 matches at 8 bases. The germline V gene encodes CDR1 SGHAT and CDR2 FQDESV (reference sequence). CDR3 length: 14 amino acids. V trimming: 3 bases; J trimming: 6 bases; junction bases outside the gene matches: 7. CDR3 residues: CASSFGGTGREQYF. The CDR3 DNA is TGTGCCAGCAGCTTTGGAGGGACAGGACGCGAGCAGTACTTC.

The genes are TRBV5-1 and TRBJ2-2; 8 bases align to TRBD2. Germline lookup yields CDR1 SGHRS and CDR2 YFSETQ. This CDR3 region has 16 residues. Trimming cost V 3 bases and J 5 bases; bases outside gene matches: 9. The CDR3 DNA is TGCGCCAGCAGCTCCCAGCGGGGGCCCGGTACCGGGGAGCTGTTTTTT. Amino acids: CASSSQRGPGTGELFF.

This chain connects TRBV7-8 to TRBJ2-7, with TRBD1 identical over 12 bases. Germline CDR1 is SGHVS and CDR2 is FQNEAQ. V dropped 5 bases and J dropped 3; count of bases not matched to a gene: 8. This CDR3 has 16 residues. CDR3 loop: CASSGRGTGGVYEQYF. As DNA, the CDR3 is TGTGCCAGCAGCGGTAGAGGGACAGGGGGCGTCTACGAGCAGTACTTC.

This chain links TRBV2 with TRBJ1-5; TRBD1 matches 10 bases. Germline V gene data show CDR1 as SNHLY and CDR2 as FYNNEI. This CDR3 has 18 amino acids. The junction had 12 bases not matched to a gene; V was cut back by 4 bases and J by 3 bases. CDR3: CASSVPGQGNTFNQPQHF. For the CDR3, the DNA is TGTGCCAGCAGTGTGCCGGGACAGGGGAATACGTTCAATCAGCCCCAGCATTTT.

Details on this clone: One end of the junction fails to match germline, which may point to a read error. This chain joins TRBV7-7 and TRBJ1-3, with D unresolved. Germline V gene lookup returns CDR1 SSHAT and CDR2 FNYEAQ (reference sequence). The CDR3 extends over 16 amino acids. CDR3 region: CASSLERYRGKATIYF. CDR3 coding DNA: TGTGCTAGCAGCTTAGAAAGGTATCGGGGAAAGGCCACCATATATTTT.

The rearrangement links TRBV7-2 to TRBJ2-5, with 8 bases fitting TRBD2. V lost 4 bases to trimming and J lost 5 bases; unmatched junction nucleotides: 12. CDR3 length: 16 amino acids. CDR1 and CDR2 (germline): SGHTA, FQGNSA. The CDR3 region has the DNA TGTGCCAGCAGCTCCCTTGGCCGGGGGGGGCAGGAGACCCAGTACTTC. This codes for CASSSLGRGGQETQYF.

This clone was seen only once. This chain joins TRBV15 and TRBJ1-6, with TRBD1 as a possible D gene (6 bases). Germline values: CDR1 LNHNV, CDR2 YYDKDF (reference sequence). V gave up 3 bases and J gave up 7 bases, with 16 bases separating them. The CDR3 is 16 residues long. For the CDR3, the DNA is TGTGCCACCAGCAGGACCCGACAGGCGGAAAATTCACCCCTCCACTTT. Protein sequence: CATSRTRQAENSPLHF.

There are a few counts of this clone. This chain connects TRBV5-1 to TRBJ2-1, with TRBD2 matching 15 bases. The CDR3 loop spans 17 amino acids. In germline, CDR1 is SGHRS, CDR2 YFSETQ. The trim removed 4 bases at V and 4 bases at J, leaving 6 bases unmatched. DNA for the CDR3: TGCGCCAGCAGCCCAGGACTAGCGGGAGGGTTTTACAATGAGCAGTTCTTC. Translation gives CASSPGLAGGFYNEQFF. The full variable domain, rest sourced from reference TRBV5-1 and TRBJ2-1, is KAGVTQTPRYLIKTRGQQVTLSCSPISGHRSVSWYQQTPGQGLQFLFEYFSETQRNKGNFPGRFSGRQFSNSRSEMNVSTLELGDSALYLCASSPGLAGGFYNEQFFGPGTRLTVL.

This rearrangement joins TRBV5-1 to TRBJ2-5; TRBD2 agrees at 9 bases. Trimming took 4 bases from V and 6 from J; bases not matched to a gene: 10. The CDR3 runs 15 residues. Germline CDR1 and CDR2: SGHRS and YFSETQ. DNA for the CDR3: TGCGCCAGCAGCAGTAGCGGGAGACAGGCGAAGACCCAGTACTTC. This encodes CASSSSGRQAKTQYF.